This T cell receptor beta chain was recovered during a study of Graves' ophthalmopathy and Graves' hyperthyroidism. Hyperthyroidism qualified as stable when ophthalmopathy did not develop within 18 months of follow-up. Transcripts of RNA were the source for amplifying TCR beta CDR3 regions. The workflow started with a first-round RT-PCR run with HTBI primers and then moved on to a second-round multiplex PCR. MiXCR, applied by TCRdb to the multiplex PCR reads, yields one record per CDR3 protein. The sample has 300,000 to 400,000 distinct CDR3 sequences, approximately 17% seen once. The CDR3 is made up of 15 amino acids. Germline-derived CDR1 and CDR2 are KGHDR and SFDVKD. The V segment lost 4 bases and the J segment 5 bases; nucleotides outside the gene matches: 9. This clonotype was seen many times.

Sequences were obtained from peripheral blood. The TCR sequence derives from an adult woman with stable Graves' hyperthyroidism. This chain links TRBV24-1 with TRBJ2-5; TRBD2 agrees at 7 bases. The CDR3 loop reads CATSDWTSASETQYF. The CDR3 DNA is TGTGCCACCAGTGACTGGACTAGTGCCTCGGAGACCCAGTACTTC.